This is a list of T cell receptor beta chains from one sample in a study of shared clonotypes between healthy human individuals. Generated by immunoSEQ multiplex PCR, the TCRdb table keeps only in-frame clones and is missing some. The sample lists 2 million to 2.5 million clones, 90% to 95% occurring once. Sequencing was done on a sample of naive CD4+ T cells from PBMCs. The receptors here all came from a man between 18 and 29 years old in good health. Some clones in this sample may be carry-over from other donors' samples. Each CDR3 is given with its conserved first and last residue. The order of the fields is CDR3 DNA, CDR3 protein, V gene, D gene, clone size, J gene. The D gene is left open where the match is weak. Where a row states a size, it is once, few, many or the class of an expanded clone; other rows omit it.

CDR3nt: TGTGCCAGCAGTGAAGGGCTAGCGGGAATCTGGGAGCAGTTCTTC
CDR3aa: CASSEGLAGIWEQFF
v_gene: TRBV6-1
d_gene: TRBD2
abundance: -
j_gene: TRBJ2-1

CDR3nt: TGTGCCAGCAGTTCGGGACAGGGCCGCGAGCAGTACTTC
CDR3aa: CASSSGQGREQYF
v_gene: TRBV28
d_gene: TRBD1
abundance: -
j_gene: TRBJ2-7

CDR3nt: TGCGCCAGCAGCCCCCTCCTGCCGGTGGCGAGGGGCGAGCAGTACTTC
CDR3aa: CASSPLLPVARGEQYF
v_gene: TRBV5-1
d_gene: -
abundance: -
j_gene: TRBJ2-7

CDR3nt: TGTGCCAGCAGCCTGTTGTGGGGTCAGCCCCAGCATTTT
CDR3aa: CASSLLWGQPQHF
v_gene: TRBV7-9
d_gene: -
abundance: once
j_gene: TRBJ1-5

CDR3nt: TGTGCCAGCAGTTTTACGGCCAGACCTAACTATGGCTACACCTTC
CDR3aa: CASSFTARPNYGYTF
v_gene: TRBV28
d_gene: -
abundance: -
j_gene: TRBJ1-2

CDR3nt: TGTGCCAGCAGAGTCCGGGACAACACTGAAGCTTTCTTT
CDR3aa: CASRVRDNTEAFF
v_gene: TRBV2
d_gene: -
abundance: -
j_gene: TRBJ1-1

CDR3nt: TGTGCCAGCAGTCGAAGCTCAGGGGCCAATGAGCAGTTCTTC
CDR3aa: CASSRSSGANEQFF
v_gene: TRBV9
d_gene: -
abundance: -
j_gene: TRBJ2-1

CDR3nt: TGTGCCAGCAGTTCCCCATCGCGGGTTCCCTACGAGCAGTACTTC
CDR3aa: CASSSPSRVPYEQYF
v_gene: TRBV6-5
d_gene: -
abundance: once
j_gene: TRBJ2-7

CDR3nt: TGTGCCAGCAGCGCCCAAACGTGGCCGTCTCGGAATGAGCAGTTCTTC
CDR3aa: CASSAQTWPSRNEQFF
v_gene: TRBV9
d_gene: -
abundance: -
j_gene: TRBJ2-1

CDR3nt: TGTGCCAGCAGTGCCCTTCTAGCGGGAGGGCCTAATGAGCAGTTCTTC
CDR3aa: CASSALLAGGPNEQFF
v_gene: TRBV2
d_gene: TRBD2
abundance: -
j_gene: TRBJ2-1

CDR3nt: TGTGCCAGCAGGGCCGGACACCTCACAGATACGCAGTATTTT
CDR3aa: CASRAGHLTDTQYF
v_gene: TRBV25-1
d_gene: -
abundance: -
j_gene: TRBJ2-3

CDR3nt: TGTGCCAGCAGCTATAACAGGGAAGGCGCGCTCCCCAATGGCTACACCTTC
CDR3aa: CASSYNREGALPNGYTF
v_gene: TRBV5-5
d_gene: -
abundance: -
j_gene: TRBJ1-2

CDR3nt: TGTGCCAGCAGGGGACAGGGTCCAGGACGGGAGCAGTACTTC
CDR3aa: CASRGQGPGREQYF
v_gene: TRBV27
d_gene: TRBD1
abundance: -
j_gene: TRBJ2-7

CDR3nt: TGTGCCAGCAGCCCGGGACAGGAATACGAGCAGTACTTC
CDR3aa: CASSPGQEYEQYF
v_gene: TRBV28
d_gene: TRBD1
abundance: -
j_gene: TRBJ2-7

CDR3nt: TGTGCCAGCAGCTTGCGGGGAACAAACTATGGCTACACCTTC
CDR3aa: CASSLRGTNYGYTF
v_gene: TRBV5-6
d_gene: -
abundance: -
j_gene: TRBJ1-2

CDR3nt: TGTGCCAGTAGTATTCGACCGGGACAGGGAAAGGGTCAGCCCCAGCATTTT
CDR3aa: CASSIRPGQGKGQPQHF
v_gene: TRBV19
d_gene: TRBD1
abundance: -
j_gene: TRBJ1-5

CDR3nt: TGTGCCAGCAGTTTTGACAGGAATAGCAATCAGCCCCAGCATTTT
CDR3aa: CASSFDRNSNQPQHF
v_gene: TRBV27
d_gene: -
abundance: -
j_gene: TRBJ1-5

CDR3nt: TGTGCCAGCAGTTTGGTAGTGATGAACACTGAAGCTTTCTTT
CDR3aa: CASSLVVMNTEAFF
v_gene: TRBV28
d_gene: -
abundance: -
j_gene: TRBJ1-1

CDR3nt: TGCAGTGCTGGAAGGACATTTGAAGCTTTCTTT
CDR3aa: CSAGRTFEAFF
v_gene: TRBV20-1
d_gene: -
abundance: -
j_gene: TRBJ1-1

CDR3nt: TGTGCCAGCAGCTTAGGGTTACGGGACACTGAAGCTTTCTTT
CDR3aa: CASSLGLRDTEAFF
v_gene: TRBV7-9
d_gene: -
abundance: -
j_gene: TRBJ1-1

CDR3nt: TGTGCCAGCCAACGACAGGAGCAATCATACGAGCAGTACTTC
CDR3aa: CASQRQEQSYEQYF
v_gene: TRBV6-1
d_gene: -
abundance: -
j_gene: TRBJ2-7

CDR3nt: TGTGCCAGCAGCGTAGCGGGCCAAATCTCTGGGGCCAACGTCCTGACTTTC
CDR3aa: CASSVAGQISGANVLTF
v_gene: TRBV9
d_gene: -
abundance: -
j_gene: TRBJ2-6

CDR3nt: TGTGCCAGCACCGTCGGGACAGGGGGCTACGAGCAGTACTTC
CDR3aa: CASTVGTGGYEQYF
v_gene: TRBV6-6
d_gene: TRBD1
abundance: few
j_gene: TRBJ2-7

CDR3nt: TGTGCCAGCAGCGTAGGCGCGCGGAGGGCTAATGAAAAACTGTTTTTT
CDR3aa: CASSVGARRANEKLFF
v_gene: TRBV9
d_gene: -
abundance: -
j_gene: TRBJ1-4

CDR3nt: TGTGCCAGCAGCGTACCTCGGGGAGGGGGCCCCAGGAACTATGGCTACACCTTC
CDR3aa: CASSVPRGGGPRNYGYTF
v_gene: TRBV9
d_gene: TRBD1
abundance: -
j_gene: TRBJ1-2

CDR3nt: TGTGCCACCAGCAGAGATCTAAGGACTAGCGGAAACACAGATACGCAGTATTTT
CDR3aa: CATSRDLRTSGNTDTQYF
v_gene: TRBV15
d_gene: TRBD2
abundance: -
j_gene: TRBJ2-3

CDR3nt: TGCGCCAGCAGCTTGATTTCCACCGGGACAGGGGGCTCCTACAATGAGCAGTTCTTC
CDR3aa: CASSLISTGTGGSYNEQFF
v_gene: TRBV5-1
d_gene: TRBD1
abundance: -
j_gene: TRBJ2-1

CDR3nt: TGTGCCAGCCGGGGGGGGATGAGCTATGGCTACACCTTC
CDR3aa: CASRGGMSYGYTF
v_gene: TRBV6-6
d_gene: -
abundance: -
j_gene: TRBJ1-2

CDR3nt: TGTGCCAGCAGTGAACCACACTCGGGGGCGAAGTTC
CDR3aa: CASSEPHSGAKF
v_gene: TRBV6-1
d_gene: -
abundance: -
j_gene: TRBJ1-2

CDR3nt: TGTGCCAGCAGTTCCCCCGGGCAGGCGGACACCGGGGAGCTGTTTTTT
CDR3aa: CASSSPGQADTGELFF
v_gene: TRBV28
d_gene: -
abundance: -
j_gene: TRBJ2-2

CDR3nt: TGTGCCAGCAGCTTAGCCTCAAGACCGGGCTGGGAGCCCTACGAGCAGTACTTC
CDR3aa: CASSLASRPGWEPYEQYF
v_gene: TRBV7-2
d_gene: -
abundance: -
j_gene: TRBJ2-7

CDR3nt: TGTGCCAGCAGCAGGGACAGGGGATATCAGCCCCAGCATTTT
CDR3aa: CASSRDRGYQPQHF
v_gene: TRBV2
d_gene: TRBD1
abundance: few
j_gene: TRBJ1-5

CDR3nt: TGTGCCAGCAGCTCGATGCAGGGCACTGAAGCTTTCTTT
CDR3aa: CASSSMQGTEAFF
v_gene: TRBV11-2
d_gene: -
abundance: -
j_gene: TRBJ1-1

CDR3nt: TGCGCCAGCAGCCCACAGTTAGACACTGAAGCTTTCTTT
CDR3aa: CASSPQLDTEAFF
v_gene: TRBV5-1
d_gene: -
abundance: once
j_gene: TRBJ1-1

CDR3nt: TGCGCCAGCAGCGTACCTAGCGGTTCCTACAATGAGCAGTTCTTC
CDR3aa: CASSVPSGSYNEQFF
v_gene: TRBV5-1
d_gene: TRBD2
abundance: -
j_gene: TRBJ2-1

CDR3nt: TGTGCCAGCCCAGAGCAGTACTTC
CDR3aa: CASPEQYF
v_gene: TRBV27
d_gene: -
abundance: -
j_gene: TRBJ2-7

CDR3nt: TGTGCCTGGCAGGCATACCAAGAGACCCAGTACTTC
CDR3aa: CAWQAYQETQYF
v_gene: TRBV30
d_gene: -
abundance: -
j_gene: TRBJ2-5

CDR3nt: TGTGCCAGCAGCTTGGGAGGGGGACTATACGAGCAGTACTTC
CDR3aa: CASSLGGGLYEQYF
v_gene: TRBV5-5
d_gene: -
abundance: -
j_gene: TRBJ2-7

CDR3nt: TGCGCCAGCAGTGTCCTAGGGAGACAAGAGACCCAGTACTTC
CDR3aa: CASSVLGRQETQYF
v_gene: TRBV10-2
d_gene: -
abundance: -
j_gene: TRBJ2-5

CDR3nt: TGTGCCAGCAGTTTCCGGGCTAGCGGGGTTACGAACACCGGGGAGCTGTTTTTT
CDR3aa: CASSFRASGVTNTGELFF
v_gene: TRBV27
d_gene: TRBD2
abundance: -
j_gene: TRBJ2-2

CDR3nt: TGTGCCAGCAGATTCAGTGAGCTCACTGAAGCTTTCTTT
CDR3aa: CASRFSELTEAFF
v_gene: TRBV7-3
d_gene: -
abundance: -
j_gene: TRBJ1-1

CDR3nt: TGCAGCGTTGAACTTAGGAACGAGCAGTACTTC
CDR3aa: CSVELRNEQYF
v_gene: TRBV29-1
d_gene: -
abundance: -
j_gene: TRBJ2-7

CDR3nt: TGTGCCAGCAGCGGCGGGACTAGCGGGAGGTACGAGCAGTACTTC
CDR3aa: CASSGGTSGRYEQYF
v_gene: TRBV7-9
d_gene: TRBD2
abundance: -
j_gene: TRBJ2-7

CDR3nt: TGTGCCAGCTCACAACGGGTTGAAGAGACCCAGTACTTC
CDR3aa: CASSQRVEETQYF
v_gene: TRBV18
d_gene: -
abundance: -
j_gene: TRBJ2-5

CDR3nt: TGTGCCAGCAGCAAGGGGGACAGGGGGCTTTCCCAGCAGTACTTC
CDR3aa: CASSKGDRGLSQQYF
v_gene: TRBV27
d_gene: TRBD1
abundance: once
j_gene: TRBJ2-7

CDR3nt: TGTGCCAGCAGTTCCGCCGGGATCAACACTGAAGCTTTCTTT
CDR3aa: CASSSAGINTEAFF
v_gene: TRBV28
d_gene: -
abundance: -
j_gene: TRBJ1-1

CDR3nt: TGTGCCAGCAGCTTAGCCATAGCGGGGTCTAGCACAGATACGCAGTATTTT
CDR3aa: CASSLAIAGSSTDTQYF
v_gene: TRBV7-2
d_gene: TRBD2
abundance: -
j_gene: TRBJ2-3

CDR3nt: TGTGCCAGCAGTGACGGGAGGGGCTCGTACACCGGGGAGCTGTTTTTT
CDR3aa: CASSDGRGSYTGELFF
v_gene: TRBV25-1
d_gene: TRBD2
abundance: once
j_gene: TRBJ2-2